This T cell receptor (beta chain) was obtained from a study of CD8 T cells in ankylosing spondylitis. Study-level findings and limits: Ankylosing spondylitis blood seemed to carry a telltale TCR beta motif made of several highly homologous variants.

From germline, CDR1 is SGHTA and CDR2 FQGTGA. The CDR3 has 13 residues. Deletions cut 5 bases from V and 3 bases from J, with 8 bases between. Scientists made TCR beta libraries using quantitative 5'-RACE with molecular barcodes. Each CDR3 protein gets one entry after TCRdb re-called the 5' RACE reads with MiXCR. The sample lists 250,000 to 350,000 distinct CDR3 sequences; around 21% were seen once. This clonotype was recorded at least ten times. Its antigen is unidentified. The specimen was blood, either unsorted or a sorted T cell fraction (not recorded which). The receptor comes from a female donor with ankylosing spondylitis or in good health (not recorded which). This chain joins TRBV7-3 and TRBJ2-1; D might be TRBD2 (5 bases). The CDR3 is CASSPTSYNEQFF. The DNA for the CDR3 is TGTGCCAGCAGCCCAACTAGCTACAATGAGCAGTTCTTC.